This paragraph covers one TCR beta chain sequence. The sample is drawn from a study of blood T cell repertoires in COVID-19. The V end was cut by 4 bases, the J end by 8 bases, with 11 bases between. The CDR3 sequence is 12 residues long. Germline-derived CDR1 and CDR2 are LNHDA and SQIVND (reference sequence). TCRdb's table, derived via immunoSEQ multiplex PCR, lists solely in-frame clones and lacks some. The sample yields 100,000 or so clones, around 73% seen once. The chain combines TRBV19 with TRBJ1-2; D gene uncertain. This receptor was obtained from a man in his 60s with active or convalescent COVID-19. Input material: peripheral blood. The CDR3 sequence: CASSTSHSGYTF. The CDR3, as DNA: TGTGCCAGTAGTACCTCCCATAGCGGCTACACCTTC.